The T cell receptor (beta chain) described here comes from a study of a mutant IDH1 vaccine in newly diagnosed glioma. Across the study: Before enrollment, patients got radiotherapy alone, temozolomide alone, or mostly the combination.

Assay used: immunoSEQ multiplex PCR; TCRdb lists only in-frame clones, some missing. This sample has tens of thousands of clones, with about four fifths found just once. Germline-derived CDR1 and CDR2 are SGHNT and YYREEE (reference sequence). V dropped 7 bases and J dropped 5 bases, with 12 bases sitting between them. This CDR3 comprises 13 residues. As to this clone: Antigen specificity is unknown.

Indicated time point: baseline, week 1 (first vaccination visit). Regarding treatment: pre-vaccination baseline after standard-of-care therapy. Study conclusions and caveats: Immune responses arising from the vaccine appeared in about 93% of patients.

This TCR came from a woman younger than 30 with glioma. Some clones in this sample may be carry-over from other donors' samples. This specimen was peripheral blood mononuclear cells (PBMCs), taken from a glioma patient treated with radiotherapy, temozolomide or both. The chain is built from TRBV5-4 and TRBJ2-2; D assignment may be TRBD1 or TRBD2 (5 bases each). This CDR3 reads CASWGWGTGELFF. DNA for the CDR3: TGTGCCAGCTGGGGATGGGGGACCGGGGAGCTGTTTTTT.